This entry is about one T cell receptor beta chain. No antigen is known for it. This sample stems from a study of shared clonotypes between healthy human individuals. Study findings and constraints: An anticipated effect of sequencing depth on clonotype sharing among donors was recognized.

Trimming removed 0 bases from V and 5 bases from J; junction bases left unmatched: 5. This CDR3 is 16 amino acids long. Germline assignment: CDR1 MGHRA and CDR2 YSYEKL. Data came from immunoSEQ multiplex PCR; TCRdb stores just in-frame clones and leaves some out. The sample yields some 530,000 clones, 81% seen once. The chain couples TRBV4-1 to TRBJ2-1, with TRBD1 identical over 9 bases. The sequencing input was PBMCs. This TCR was sampled from a woman between 35 and 50 years old in good health. Some clones in this sample may be carry-over from other donors' samples. The CDR3 nucleotides read TGCGCCAGCAGCCAAGATAGGACAGGGGTCAACAATGAGCAGTTCTTC. This sequence encodes CASSQDRTGVNNEQFF.